The 28 T cell receptor beta chains in this list originate from one sample, sequenced in a study of shared clonotypes between healthy human individuals. The data were produced by immunoSEQ multiplex PCR, yet TCRdb's version contains in-frame clones alone and is incomplete. Here the sample spans 300,000 to 400,000 clones, around 87% being singletons. Sequencing was carried out using memory CD8+ T cells sorted from blood. Subset noted: CD45RO+ cells pooled with CCR7-negative TemRA cells. These receptors were taken from a young man in good health.

This chain's CDR3 is CASSPTGTYYGYTF. In DNA form, the CDR3 reads TGTGCCAGCAGCCCCACAGGGACTTACTATGGCTACACCTTC. The V gene is TRBV6-1, the J gene TRBJ1-2; possible D gene TRBD1, 6 bases. The germline CDR1 and CDR2 sequences are MNHNS and SASEGT. The CDR3 is 14 amino acids. With 6 bases removed from V and 3 bases from J, the gap between germline ends came to 14 bases.

This clone was seen once. The chain has TRBV30 and TRBJ1-1; D is perhaps TRBD1 (6 bases). The length of the CDR3 is 12 residues. Germline V gene sequence: CDR1 GTSNPN, CDR2 SVGIG (reference sequence). Trimming pared 2 bases from V and 10 bases from J, leaving 14 bases between. The DNA for the CDR3 is TGTGCCTGGAGTACACAGGGAATTCTAGCTTTCTTT. As protein: CAWSTQGILAFF.

The CDR3 is CASSLARYGYTF. The CDR3 region has the DNA TGTGCCAGCAGCTTAGCCAGGTATGGCTACACCTTC. The chain couples TRBV13 to TRBJ1-2; no clear D gene. V lost 1 base and J 5 bases, leaving 5 bases between the germline ends. In germline, CDR1 is PRHDT, CDR2 FYEKMQ (reference sequence). There are 12 residues in the CDR3.

The table lists this clone with a count of one. This rearrangement joins TRBV2 to TRBJ2-5; D may match TRBD1 or TRBD2 (5 bases each). The CDR3 length is 13 residues. Trimming took 4 bases from V and 7 from J, leaving 13 bases between them. Germline V gene sequence: CDR1 SNHLY, CDR2 FYNNEI. The CDR3 spells CASSAQERGTQYF. CDR3 coding DNA: TGTGCCAGCAGTGCCCAGGAGAGGGGGACCCAGTACTTC.

The chain joins TRBV7-6 to TRBJ1-6; D uncertain. Germline V gene sequence: CDR1 SGHVS, CDR2 FNYEAQ. CDR3 length: 12 residues. Trimming took 5 bases from V and 7 from J, leaving 6 bases between them. The CDR3 DNA follows: TGTGCCAGCAGCAAGAGGAATTCACCCCTCCACTTT. Translation: CASSKRNSPLHF.

The chain couples TRBV30 to TRBJ2-5; TRBD1 might be the D (6 bases). V lost 5 bases and J 2 bases, leaving 9 bases between the germline ends. The germline V gene encodes CDR1 GTSNPN and CDR2 SVGIG (reference sequence). The CDR3 consists of 12 residues. CDR3 loop: CAWGTIQETQYF. The DNA of the CDR3 is TGTGCCTGGGGGACAATTCAAGAGACCCAGTACTTC.

The chain employs TRBV4-1 and TRBJ1-6; 8 bases match TRBD1. The CDR3 totals 15 residues. Looked up from germline, CDR1 is MGHRA and CDR2 is YSYEKL. J was trimmed by 10 bases and V by 4 bases; bases with no gene match: 9. This CDR3 is CASSPGQGERSPLHF. The CDR3 nucleotides are TGCGCCAGCAGCCCCGGACAGGGCGAACGGTCACCCCTCCACTTT.

Turning to this clone: Other DNA variants within this sample encode the same CDR3. This chain connects TRBV30 to TRBJ1-5; D ambiguous. V was shortened by 1 base and J by 3 bases, with 7 bases between the two germline ends. The CDR3 has 13 amino acids. Germline loops: CDR1 GTSNPN, CDR2 SVGIG (reference sequence). CDR3 region: CAWSERDNQPQHF. In nucleotides, the CDR3 is TGTGCCTGGAGTGAACGCGACAATCAGCCCCAGCATTTT. The full variable domain, its missing parts supplied by reference TRBV30 and TRBJ1-5, is SQTIHQWPATLVQPVGSPLSLECTVEGTSNPNLYWYRQAAGRGLQLLFYSVGIGQISSEVPQNLSASRPQDRQFILSSKKLLLSDSGFYLCAWSERDNQPQHFGDGTRLSIL.

The V gene is TRBV2, the J gene TRBJ2-1, with 8 bases fitting TRBD1. Germline V gene data show CDR1 as SNHLY and CDR2 as FYNNEI. The CDR3 sequence is 14 residues long. V was clipped by 9 bases and J by 7 bases; unmatched bases: 11. The CDR3, as DNA: TGTGCCAGGGAGGTGGACAGGGAAGGAAATGAGCAGTTCTTC. Encoded protein: CAREVDREGNEQFF.

The chain uses TRBV28 and TRBJ1-6; possible D gene TRBD1, 6 bases. The CDR3 is 16 residues long. Germline CDR1 and CDR2: MDHEN and SYDVKM. Trimming cost V 1 base and J 6 bases, with 13 bases left between them. CDR3 DNA sequence: TGTGCCAGCAGTTTATTTGCAGGGGCGTTTAATTCACCCCTCCACTTT. Protein: CASSLFAGAFNSPLHF.

The chain combines TRBV6-1 with TRBJ2-4; TRBD1 is a possible D gene (5 bases). V lost 0 bases and J lost 0, with 9 bases in between. CDR1 MNHNS and CDR2 SASEGT come from the germline V gene. The CDR3 covers 16 residues. The chain's CDR3 is CASSEAQVLAKNIQYF. The CDR3 bases are TGTGCCAGCAGTGAAGCACAGGTTCTAGCCAAAAACATTCAGTACTTC.

The chain joins TRBV29-1 to TRBJ1-1; 8 bases agree with TRBD1. The CDR3 sequence is 18 residues long. J gave up 4 bases and V 1 base, and 17 bases lay outside the gene matches. CDR1 is SQVTM, CDR2 ANQGSEA, per germline. CDR3 sequence: CSVEGDTGQAHGGTEAFF. In nucleotides, the CDR3 is TGCAGCGTTGAAGGTGATACGGGACAGGCTCATGGAGGCACTGAAGCTTTCTTT.

The chain recombines TRBV6-1 with TRBJ1-4; D perhaps matches TRBD1 (5 bases). CDR1 MNHNS and CDR2 SASEGT come from the germline V gene. Trimming cost V 7 bases and J 0 bases, with 12 bases left between them. This CDR3 spans 15 amino acids. The DNA for the CDR3 is TGTGCCAGCACTCGGACACTTGCAACTAATGAAAAACTGTTTTTT. This gives the protein CASTRTLATNEKLFF.

This clone is a singleton in its sample. V and J are TRBV7-2 and TRBJ2-3, with D maybe TRBD2 (5 bases). Per germline, CDR1 SGHTA and CDR2 FQGNSA. This CDR3 has 14 residues. With 3 bases removed from V and 5 bases from J, the gap between germline ends came to 12 bases. CDR3 region: CASSLRPGRDTQYF. The CDR3 DNA follows: TGTGCCAGCAGCTTGAGGCCGGGAAGAGATACGCAGTATTTT.

This chain connects TRBV2 to TRBJ2-7; 10 nucleotides match TRBD1. Germline CDR1 and CDR2: SNHLY and FYNNEI. V trimming: 7 bases; J trimming: 3 bases; junction bases outside the gene matches: 6. The CDR3 spans 14 residues. The CDR3 protein is CASTGTGALYEQYF. Written as DNA, the CDR3 is TGTGCCAGCACCGGGACAGGGGCCCTCTACGAGCAGTACTTC.

The gene calls are TRBV7-9 and TRBJ2-1; D may be TRBD2 (7 bases). The CDR3 length is 16 residues. Trimming shortened V by 5 bases and J by 2 bases, and 16 bases separated the two germline ends. CDR1 SEHNR and CDR2 FQNEAQ come from the germline V gene (reference sequence). CDR3 sequence (DNA): TGTGCCAGCAGCAGTCTCGGGGGGCGCACCTACAATGAGCAGTTCTTC. Translating gives CASSSLGGRTYNEQFF.

Of note for this clone: Within the sample, other DNA sequences also encode this same CDR3. The chain links TRBV5-6 to TRBJ2-1; D uncertain. V was trimmed by 1 base and J by 3 bases, leaving 5 bases between them. The length of the CDR3 is 13 residues. The germline V gene encodes CDR1 SGHDT and CDR2 YYEEEE. DNA of the CDR3: TGTGCCAGCAGCTTGCCCCTCTACAATGAGCAGTTCTTC. Protein product: CASSLPLYNEQFF.

This clone was seen a handful of times. The chain recombines TRBV28 with TRBJ2-7; tentatively, D is TRBD1 or TRBD2 (5 bases each). Germline CDR1 MDHEN, CDR2 SYDVKM. CDR3 length equals 14 residues. V lost 5 bases and J 5 bases, leaving 16 bases between the germline ends. The DNA of the CDR3 is TGTGCCAGCAGTCCGAGGGGCTACTCGGACGAGCAGTACTTC. Translated, it gives CASSPRGYSDEQYF. Full variable domain (rest looked up from reference TRBV28 and TRBJ2-7): DVKVTQSSRYLVKRTGEKVFLECVQDMDHENMFWYRQDPGLGLRLIYFSYDVKMKEKGDIPEGYSVSREKKERFSLILESASTNQTSMYLCASSPRGYSDEQYFGPGTRLTVT.

The V call is TRBV27, the J call TRBJ1-2; the match to TRBD1 covers 9 bases. The CDR3 sequence is 15 residues long. Germline-derived CDR1 and CDR2 are MNHEY and SMNVEV (reference sequence). V shed 5 bases and J 4 bases; nucleotides not matched to a gene: 8. The CDR3 sequence is CASSIGDRAGYGYTF. In nucleotides, the CDR3 is TGTGCCAGCAGTATAGGGGACAGGGCCGGCTATGGCTACACCTTC.

This chain links TRBV9 with TRBJ2-5; TRBD2 is a possible D gene (6 bases). Trimming removed 0 bases at V and 5 bases at J, with 14 bases between. The CDR3 is made up of 15 amino acids. The germline gives CDR1 SGDLS, CDR2 YYNGEE. The CDR3, as DNA: TGTGCCAGCAGCGTAGCGGGAGCTTTTTGGGAGACCCAGTACTTC. Protein sequence: CASSVAGAFWETQYF.

V gene TRBV7-9 combines with J gene TRBJ2-5; D is uncertain. CDR3 length: 12 amino acids. V lost 1 base and J lost 4, with 4 bases in between. CDR1 and CDR2 from the germline V gene are SEHNR and FQNEAQ (reference sequence). The CDR3 protein is CASSLEVETQYF. CDR3 sequence (DNA): TGTGCCAGCAGCTTAGAGGTAGAGACCCAGTACTTC.

The chain links TRBV30 to TRBJ2-5; D is perhaps TRBD1 (6 bases). Germline V gene data show CDR1 as GTSNPN and CDR2 as SVGIG (reference sequence). There are 14 residues in the CDR3. The ends were cut back, 0 bases at V and 5 bases at J, with 13 bases in the middle. CDR3 sequence: CAWSVTGSGETQYF. The CDR3, as DNA: TGTGCCTGGAGTGTAACAGGGTCGGGCGAGACCCAGTACTTC. Supplemented by reference TRBV30 and TRBJ2-5, the full variable domain reads SQTIHQWPATLVQPVGSPLSLECTVEGTSNPNLYWYRQAAGRGLQLLFYSVGIGQISSEVPQNLSASRPQDRQFILSSKKLLLSDSGFYLCAWSVTGSGETQYFGPGTRLLVL.

The rearrangement joins TRBV7-9 to TRBJ1-1, with 10 bases identical to TRBD1. The CDR3 totals 17 residues. Germline V CDR1 and CDR2: SEHNR, FQNEAQ (reference sequence). V shed 5 bases and J 4 bases; nucleotides not matched to a gene: 13. The CDR3 DNA follows: TGTGCCAGCAGCCCCCCGAGGGACAGGGGTGCGAGCACTGAAGCTTTCTTT. Translated: CASSPPRDRGASTEAFF.

The chain couples TRBV27 to TRBJ2-7; 7 positions match TRBD1. This CDR3 is 14 amino acids long. The germline CDR1 and CDR2 sequences are MNHEY and SMNVEV (reference sequence). The V segment lost 4 bases and the J segment 4 bases; nucleotides outside the gene matches: 7. CDR3: CASSSGDSSYEQYF. DNA of the CDR3: TGTGCCAGCAGTTCCGGGGACAGCTCGTACGAGCAGTACTTC.

To note about this clone: No conserved phenylalanine or tryptophan is present at the end of the CDR3, so a read error is the likely explanation. The DNA is left out, because the CDR3 cannot be placed on it with certainty; the CDR3 is given as TCRdb lists it. The chain is built from TRBV18 and TRBJ1-2; TRBD1, the table's D call, lacks a check against the DNA. The CDR3 totals 11 residues, both ends included. Germline V gene lookup returns CDR1 KGHSH and CDR2 LQKENI. CDR3 amino acids: CASSPRDTLLL.

This clone was found a few times. This chain's CDR3 is CASSPHRSGRAREDEQYF. The CDR3 DNA is TGTGCCAGCAGCCCCCATCGCTCGGGGAGGGCCCGTGAGGACGAGCAGTACTTC. The chain links TRBV7-2 to TRBJ2-7; 7 bases map to TRBD2. V gave up 5 bases and J gave up 5 bases; unmatched junction bases: 21. CDR1 is SGHTA and CDR2 is FQGNSA in the germline V gene. CDR3 length: 18 amino acids.

The chain is built from TRBV7-9 and TRBJ2-7; D ambiguous. Germline V gives CDR1 SEHNR, CDR2 FQNEAQ (reference sequence). V dropped 0 bases and J dropped 2 bases, with 11 bases sitting between them. The length of the CDR3 is 15 residues. The CDR3 loop is CASSLASGATYEQYF. The CDR3 DNA is TGTGCCAGCAGCTTAGCGTCCGGTGCCACCTACGAGCAGTACTTC.

Note on this clone: The identical CDR3 is also encoded by other nucleotide sequences in the sample. This chain connects TRBV7-9 to TRBJ1-1; the match to TRBD1 covers 9 bases. CDR1 is SEHNR and CDR2 is FQNEAQ in the germline V gene (reference sequence). J lost 1 base, V lost 6 bases, and 3 bases had no gene match. CDR3 length equals 14 residues. CDR3 residues: CASSLGQGNTEAFF. The CDR3, as DNA: TGTGCCAGCAGTCTGGGACAGGGGAACACTGAAGCTTTCTTT.